This T cell receptor (beta chain) was identified during a study of tumor and adjacent non-tumor tissue in lung cancer. On the study more broadly: There were 12 adenocarcinoma, a couple of squamous cell carcinoma and 1 small cell lung cancer cases. Findings of the study overall: Top 100 clones took a larger repertoire share in normal lung. Compared with tumor, normal lung showed significantly lower TCR diversity.

No cell sorting was done before RNA was extracted from the tissue. Donors were chemotherapy-naive, newly diagnosed lung cancer surgical patients in China, August–late 2014. Per germline, CDR1 SQVTM and CDR2 ANQGSEA. There are 11 residues in the CDR3. A modified ARM-PCR protocol with three rounds of nested PCR amplified TCRbeta. In TCRdb, the multiplex PCR reads were re-called with MiXCR into one record per CDR3 protein. The data contain 200,000 to 250,000 distinct CDR3 sequences, 70% to 75% of them singletons. This clonotype appeared many times. Antigen unknown. Sequence at one end of the junction differs from germline and may be a read error.

This clonotype originated in a man aged 55-75 years with non-small cell lung cancer. The sample taken for sequencing was lung tumor tissue. J is TRBJ2-7 and V is TRBV29-1, with D tentatively TRBD1 or TRBD2 (5 bases each). CDR3 protein: CSVEMGRAQVF. CDR3 coding DNA: TGCAGCGTTGAGATGGGACGGGCCCAGGTTTTC.